This entry concerns a single T cell receptor (beta chain). Its antigen is not known. Unrecorded immune exposures were likely, despite nominal health at sampling. The data were taken from a study of cytomegalovirus exposure and HLA in healthy donors. General study findings and limits: With later analysis, a missense DCLRE1C variant became linked to TCR beta V- and J-gene trimming. Previously analyzed data showed that most TCR beta V segments were productive at a frequency of about 90% or about 30%. Of the V segments, some could not be distinguished, including TRBV6-2 and TRBV6-3, and were excluded.

The PCR contained 60 Vbeta and 13 Jbeta primers. Sequenced by immunoSEQ multiplex PCR; TCRdb stores in-frame clones only, minus some. This table has 140,000 to 150,000 clones, about three quarters appearing once. V lost 2 bases and J lost 4, with 12 bases in between. This CDR3 contains 14 residues. Germline V gene lookup returns CDR1 MNHEY and CDR2 SVGAGI. The rearrangement links TRBV6-5 to TRBJ2-7, with D hard to call. The clonotype comes from a woman younger than 45 in good health and CMV-seronegative. Sequenced material: PBMCs. CDR3 sequence reads: CASSYEAGGYEQYF. The CDR3 nucleotides are TGTGCCAGCAGTTACGAGGCCGGTGGTTACGAGCAGTACTTC.